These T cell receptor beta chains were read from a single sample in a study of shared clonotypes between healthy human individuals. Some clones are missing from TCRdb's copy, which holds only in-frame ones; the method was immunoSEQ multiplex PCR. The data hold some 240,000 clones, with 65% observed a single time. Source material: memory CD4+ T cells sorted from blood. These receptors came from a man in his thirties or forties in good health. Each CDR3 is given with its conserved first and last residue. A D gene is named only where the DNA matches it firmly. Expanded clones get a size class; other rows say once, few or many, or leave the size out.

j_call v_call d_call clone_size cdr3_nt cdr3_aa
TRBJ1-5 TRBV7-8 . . TGTGCCAGCAGCGGGAGGGAGGCTCAGCCCCAGCATTTT CASSGREAQPQHF
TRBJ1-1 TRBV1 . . TGCACCAGCAGCCAAGTCGGGGTCACTGAAGCTTTCTTT CTSSQVGVTEAFF
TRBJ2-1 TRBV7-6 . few TGTGCCAGCACCTATATAGGGGGCTCCTACAATGAGCAGTTCTTC CASTYIGGSYNEQFF
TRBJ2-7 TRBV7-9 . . TGTGCCAGCAGCTTAGCGTGGGACTCCTACGAGCAGTACTTC CASSLAWDSYEQYF
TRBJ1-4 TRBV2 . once TGTGCCAGCAGTGGGCTCACCGGGAGTGAAAAACTGTTTTTT CASSGLTGSEKLFF
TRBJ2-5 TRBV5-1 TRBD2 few TGCGCCAGCAGCTCTGGGACTAGCGGGAGGGGAGAGACCCAGTACTTC CASSSGTSGRGETQYF
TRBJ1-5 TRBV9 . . TGTGCCAGCAGCGTCAGAGGTGACAGTTGGCCCCAGCATTTT CASSVRGDSWPQHF
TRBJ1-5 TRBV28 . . TGTGCCAGCAGTTTTAGGGGCAATAGCAATCAGCCCCAGCATTTT CASSFRGNSNQPQHF
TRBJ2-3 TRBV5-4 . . TGTGCCAGCAGCTTGGGCCAGCCAGTAAGCACAGATACGCAGTATTTT CASSLGQPVSTDTQYF
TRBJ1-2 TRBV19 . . TGTGCCAGTAGAAGACTGGGCTCTAACTATGGCTACACCTTC CASRRLGSNYGYTF
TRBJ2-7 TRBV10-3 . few TGTGCCATCAGTGGGCTACAGGGTGGCGAGCAGTACTTC CAISGLQGGEQYF
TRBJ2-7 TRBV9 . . TGTGCCAGCTCCCCCAGGGGGAGGGCCTTCGCCGAGCAGTACTTC CASSPRGRAFAEQYF
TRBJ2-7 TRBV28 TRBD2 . TGTGCCAGCAGTTTTCCGGGACTAGCGGGTCGACACTACGAGCAGTACTTC CASSFPGLAGRHYEQYF
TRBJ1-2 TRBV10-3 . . TGTGCCATCAGTGACCAACACCAGGACCTCTATGGCTACACCTTC CAISDQHQDLYGYTF
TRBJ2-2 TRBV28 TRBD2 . TGTGCCAGCAGTTTAGTGTCCGTACGTACTGGGACTAGGATTTACACCGGGGAGCTGTTTTTT CASSLVSVRTGTRIYTGELFF
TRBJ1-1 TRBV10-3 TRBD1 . TGTGCCATCAGTTCCGGGACAGAGAACACTGAAGCTTTCTTT CAISSGTENTEAFF
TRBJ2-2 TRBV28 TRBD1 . TGTGCCAGCATAAGACAGGGGGCCGGCGGGGAGCTGTTTTTT CASIRQGAGGELFF
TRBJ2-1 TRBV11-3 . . TGTGCCAGCAGCCGCTCGGGGGGCAAGAATGAGCAGTTCTTC CASSRSGGKNEQFF
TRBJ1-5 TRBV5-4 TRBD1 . TGTGCCAGCAGCTCGGGTGGACAGGGACCCCAGCATTTT CASSSGGQGPQHF
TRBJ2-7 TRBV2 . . TGTGCCAGCACAGGGGCCGACTACGAGCAGTACTTC CASTGADYEQYF
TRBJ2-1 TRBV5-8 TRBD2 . TGTGCCAGCAGCTTTTACAGGACTAGCGAGTCTCCCTACAATGAGCAGTTCTTC CASSFYRTSESPYNEQFF
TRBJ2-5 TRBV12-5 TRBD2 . TGTGCTAGTGGTTTACGGGGAGGGGAGACCCAGTACTTC CASGLRGGETQYF
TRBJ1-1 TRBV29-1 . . TGCAGCGTTGCCGGGTTACAGGGTGGTACTGAAGCTTTCTTT CSVAGLQGGTEAFF
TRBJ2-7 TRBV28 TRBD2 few TGTGCCAGCGCCACCGGGACTAGCGGGAGGTACGAGCAGTACTTC CASATGTSGRYEQYF
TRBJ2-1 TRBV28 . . TGTGCCAGCAGTCCCCCGGCGGCGGGAATCAATGAGCAGTTCTTC CASSPPAAGINEQFF
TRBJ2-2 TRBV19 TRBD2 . TGTGCCAGTAGTAATAGCGGGTTGAACACCGGGGAGCTGTTTTTT CASSNSGLNTGELFF
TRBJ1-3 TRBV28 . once TGTGCCAGCAGTTCTCCTAACTCTGGAAACACCATATATTTT CASSSPNSGNTIYF
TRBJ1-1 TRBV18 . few TGTGCCAGCTCACCACAGCCAGCGAACACTGAAGCTTTCTTT CASSPQPANTEAFF
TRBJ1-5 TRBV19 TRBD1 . TGTGCCAGTAGACGAGACAGGGTAACTTTTAGCAATCAGCCCCAGCATTTT CASRRDRVTFSNQPQHF
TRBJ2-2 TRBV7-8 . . TGTGCCAGCACCGACAGCGCGAACACCGGGGAGCTGTTTTTT CASTDSANTGELFF
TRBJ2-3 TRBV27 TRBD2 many TGTGCCAGCAGTCCCGGACTAGCGGGAGAAGATACGCAGTATTTT CASSPGLAGEDTQYF
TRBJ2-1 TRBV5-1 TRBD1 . TGCGCCAGCAGGCAAGAGGGACAGTCCTACAATGAGCAGTTCTTC CASRQEGQSYNEQFF
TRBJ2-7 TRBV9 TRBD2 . TGTGCCAGCAGCGTAGCTCCTAGCGGAATTTACGAGCAGTACTTC CASSVAPSGIYEQYF
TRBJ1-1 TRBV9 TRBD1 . TGTGCCAGCAGCCAGACAGGGGAGAACACTGAAGCTTTCTTT CASSQTGENTEAFF
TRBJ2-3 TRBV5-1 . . TGCGCCAGCACAGCGAGCCTATCGACTTCCACAGATACGCAGTATTTT CASTASLSTSTDTQYF
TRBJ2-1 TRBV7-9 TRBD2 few TGTGCCAGCAGCCATGGGGGGACGGCTAGCGGGACCAATGAGCAGTTCTTC CASSHGGTASGTNEQFF
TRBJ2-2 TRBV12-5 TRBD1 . TGTGCTAGTGGTTTACTGACAGGGACGACCGGGGAGCTGTTTTTT CASGLLTGTTGELFF
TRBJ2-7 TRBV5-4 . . TGTGCCAGCAGCTTGGCCTTAGGCGAGCAGTACTTC CASSLALGEQYF
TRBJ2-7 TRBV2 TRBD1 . TGTGCCAGCATGAGACAGGGGGCTCGGGAGCAGTACTTC CASMRQGAREQYF
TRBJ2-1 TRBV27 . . TGTGCCAGCAGGTGGACAGCCTACAATGAGCAGTTCTTC CASRWTAYNEQFF
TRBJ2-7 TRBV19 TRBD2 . TGTGCCAGTAGTCTCGGGACTAGCGGGAGCTCCTACGAGCAGTACTTC CASSLGTSGSSYEQYF
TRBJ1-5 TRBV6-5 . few TGTGCCAGCAGTCCCAAGGGCAACGGTAATCAGCCCCAGCATTTT CASSPKGNGNQPQHF
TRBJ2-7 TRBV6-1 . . TGTGCCAGCAGTGGTTTCACAGGACTTTACGAGCAGTACTTC CASSGFTGLYEQYF
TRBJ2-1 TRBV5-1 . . TGCGCCAGCAGCTTCGACATTTACAATGAGCAGTTCTTC CASSFDIYNEQFF